This entry lists 32 T cell receptor beta chains sequenced from one sample in a study of CD8+CD57+ T cells in acquired aplastic anemia. Profiling that covered TCR beta VDJ and CDR3 relied on genomic DNA as its template. TCRdb re-analysed the reads in MiXCR, keeping a single row per CDR3 protein. This sample has hundreds of thousands of distinct CDR3 sequences, with 55% to 75% found just once. Sequenced: sorted CD4+, CD8+, or CD8+CD57+ T cells (not recorded which) from PBMCs. These receptors were collected from a human donor in good health, serving as a control.

Ten or more counts support this clonotype. The chain combines TRBV20-1 with TRBJ1-1, with TRBD1 identical over 7 bases. The V segment lost 2 bases and the J segment 4 bases; nucleotides outside the gene matches: 4. The CDR3 covers 13 residues. The germline V gene encodes CDR1 DFQATT and CDR2 SNEGSKA (reference sequence). The CDR3 DNA is TGCAGTGCTAGAAGACAGGGAACCACTGAAGCTTTCTTT. Its translation is CSARRQGTTEAFF.

Of note for this clonotype: The junction and the germline gene differ at one end; a read error may be behind it. The chain employs TRBV5-1 and TRBJ1-2; tentative D call: TRBD1 (5 bases). This CDR3 has 14 amino acids. The V gene's germline CDR1 is SGHRS and CDR2 YFSETQ. CDR3 sequence reads: CASSQGLLSYGYTF. For the CDR3, the DNA is TGTGCCAGCAGCCAGGGACTCTTAAGCTATGGCTACACCTTC.

The chain has TRBV6-1 and TRBJ2-7; D might be TRBD1 or TRBD2, each matching 6 bases. Germline CDR1 reads MNHNS; CDR2 reads SASEGT. V lost 6 bases to trimming and J lost 3 bases, with 15 bases between them. The CDR3 consists of 14 residues. The CDR3 sequence is CASRGGRWDYEQYF. CDR3 sequence (DNA): TGTGCCAGCAGGGGGGGCAGGTGGGACTACGAGCAGTACTTC.

A note on this clonotype: Mismatch with germline at one junction end may stem from a read error. The chain employs TRBV10-3 and TRBJ2-1; 10 bases match TRBD2. In germline, CDR1 is ENHRY, CDR2 SYGVKD. This CDR3 is 18 amino acids long. The CDR3 region is CASSYSASGSNTYNEQFF. The CDR3 nucleotides read TGTGCCAGCAGTTACTCGGCTAGCGGGAGCAACACCTACAATGAGCAGTTCTTC.

This clonotype was observed at least ten times. This sequence joins TRBV12-3 or TRBV12-4 and TRBJ2-3; TRBD2 agrees at 11 bases. Losses at the gene ends were 3 bases for V and 0 bases for J; bases not matched to a gene: 8. CDR3 length equals 18 residues. The CDR3 protein is CASSFKSRLAGSTDTQYF. CDR3 bases: TGTGCCAGCAGTTTTAAGTCTCGACTAGCGGGGAGCACAGATACGCAGTATTTT.

The chain combines TRBV4-1 with TRBJ1-1; 7 bases are shared with TRBD1. From germline, CDR1 is MGHRA and CDR2 YSYEKL. Unmatched junction bases numbered 19, after V lost 4 bases and J lost 5 bases. This CDR3 has 18 amino acids. CDR3 region: CASSRDRMSTGEGTEAFF. CDR3 nucleotides: TGCGCCAGCAGCCGAGATAGGATGAGCACAGGGGAAGGAACTGAAGCTTTCTTT.

This rearrangement joins TRBV5-4 to TRBJ2-7, with D uncertain. The CDR3 totals 17 residues. Trimming removed 4 bases at V and 4 bases at J, with 24 bases between. Germline V gene lookup returns CDR1 SGHNT and CDR2 YYREEE (reference sequence). CDR3 nucleotide sequence: TGTGCCAGCAGCCGGTATTGCCGGGCTGCCCTGGGGTACGAGCAGTACTTC. This gives the protein CASSRYCRAALGYEQYF.

This clonotype was detected ten times or more. The genes are TRBV4-1 and TRBJ2-5; perhaps D is TRBD1 or TRBD2 (7 bases each). V was pared by 5 bases and J by 5 bases, with 12 bases between. Germline loops: CDR1 MGHRA, CDR2 YSYEKL. This CDR3 comprises 13 residues. CDR3 in DNA: TGCGCCAGCAGCATTCAGGGGGGGGAGACCCAGTACTTC. Translated: CASSIQGGETQYF.

In its sample, this clonotype was seen once. The chain joins TRBV20-1 to TRBJ2-6, with D perhaps TRBD1 (6 bases). From germline, CDR1 is DFQATT and CDR2 SNEGSKA (reference sequence). Trimming cost V 0 bases and J 7 bases, with 13 bases left between them. CDR3 length: 15 residues. The CDR3 here is CSARDSRGYANVLTF. DNA for the CDR3: TGCAGTGCTAGAGACTCCAGGGGTTACGCCAACGTCCTGACTTTC.

In the case of this clonotype: Compared with germline, one end of the junction differs, possibly owing to a read error. V is TRBV20-1 and J is TRBJ1-1, with a possible D match to TRBD1 (5 bases). Germline V gene lookup returns CDR1 DFQATT and CDR2 SNEGSKA (reference sequence). The CDR3 is 15 residues long. CDR3 loop: CSASGGGRGNPEAFF. In nucleotides, the CDR3 is TGCAGTGCCAGTGGGGGGGGTCGGGGGAACCCTGAAGCTTTCTTT.

In the case of this clonotype: Possible read error: a much larger clone is one base away. The chain has TRBV10-3 and TRBJ2-5; 9 nucleotides line up with TRBD2. Germline assignment: CDR1 ENHRY and CDR2 SYGVKD. The CDR3 consists of 15 residues. CDR3 bases: TGTGCCAGCAGTTATGGAAGCGGGGGGATAGAGGCCCAGTACTTC. Translation: CASSYGSGGIEAQYF.

J is TRBJ2-5 and V is TRBV7-9; TRBD1 matches at 8 bases. The germline gives CDR1 SEHNR, CDR2 FQNEAQ (reference sequence). The CDR3 extends over 14 amino acids. V shed 5 bases, J shed 4 bases, and the junction held 6 bases outside the gene matches. CDR3 in DNA: TGTGCCAGCAGCATCCAGGGGGCCGGAGAGACCCAGTACTTC. Translating it yields CASSIQGAGETQYF. Using reference TRBV7-9 and TRBJ2-5 for the parts outside the CDR3, the full variable domain is DTGVSQNPRHKITKRGQNVTFRCDPISEHNRLYWYRQTLGQGPEFLTYFQNEAQLEKSRLLSDRFSAERPKGSFSTLEIQRTEQGDSAMYLCASSIQGAGETQYFGPGTRLLVL.

This clonotype was observed a handful of times. The rearrangement joins TRBV6-1 to TRBJ2-5; 10 bases are a match to TRBD2. In germline, CDR1 is MNHNS, CDR2 SASEGT. This CDR3 has 18 amino acids. V lost 0 bases and J lost 5; bases outside the gene matches: 12. The CDR3 loop is CASSEALRGSGGDETQYF. The DNA for the CDR3 is TGTGCCAGCAGTGAAGCGCTTCGGGGGAGCGGGGGGGATGAGACCCAGTACTTC.

This chain uses TRBV7-8 with TRBJ2-7, with D tentatively TRBD2 (5 bases). Deletions cut 6 bases from V and 2 bases from J, with 23 bases between. CDR3 length: 17 amino acids. Germline CDR1 reads SGHVS; CDR2 reads FQNEAQ. The CDR3 sequence: CASRAPYYASGTYEQYF. CDR3 coding DNA: TGTGCCAGCAGAGCACCCTATTATGCAAGCGGTACCTACGAGCAGTACTTC.

The rearrangement uses TRBV7-2 and TRBJ2-5, with D perhaps TRBD1 (6 bases). From germline, CDR1 is SGHTA and CDR2 FQGNSA. The ends were cut back, 5 bases at V and 2 bases at J, with 12 bases in the middle. The CDR3 runs to 14 residues. The CDR3, as DNA: TGTGCCAGCAGCGATCAGGGGATACAAGAGACCCAGTACTTC. Encoded protein: CASSDQGIQETQYF.

The count of this clonotype is one. With a much larger clone just one base away, this may be a read error. This chain connects TRBV7-9 to TRBJ1-6, with TRBD1 matching 8 bases. Germline V CDR1 and CDR2: SEHNR, FQNEAQ (reference sequence). With 11 bases clipped from V and 9 bases from J, the junction kept 12 bases outside the gene matches. This CDR3 comprises 14 residues. The CDR3 reads CAGSGAGGCSPLHF. The CDR3 coding sequence is TGTGCCGGCTCGGGGGCAGGGGGCTGTTCACCCCTCCACTTT.

As to this clonotype: An end of the junction differs from the germline gene, which may be a read error. CDR3 amino acids: CASSLVTRGETQYF. CDR3 bases: TGCGCCAGCAGCTTAGTGACCCGGGGCGAGACCCAGTACTTC. The genes are TRBV7-3 and TRBJ2-7, with D tentatively TRBD1 or TRBD2 (5 bases each). The J call may be mistaken, given a closer DNA end match to TRBJ2-5. CDR1 is SGHTA, CDR2 FQGTGA, per germline. The CDR3 runs 14 residues.

The chain couples TRBV7-9 to TRBJ2-3; D is tentatively TRBD1 or TRBD2 (6 bases each). The CDR3 is 13 amino acids. CDR1 is SEHNR, CDR2 FQNEAQ, per germline (reference sequence). V lost 5 bases and J lost 13, with 19 bases in between. CDR3 loop: CASSVGGKGREYF. CDR3 nucleotides: TGTGCCAGCAGCGTCGGGGGCAAGGGCAGGGAGTATTTT.

Points on this clonotype: Germline is not matched at one junction end, which may reflect a read error. The chain carries TRBV9 and TRBJ2-7; possible D gene TRBD1, 5 bases. Germline CDR1 reads SGDLS; CDR2 reads YYNGEE. The CDR3 runs to 14 residues. The CDR3 nucleotides read TGTGCCAGCAGCGTCCAGGGTCTCCTACGAGCAGTACACTTC. This translates into CASSVQGLLRAVHF.

The sample holds many counts of this clonotype. The CDR3, as DNA: TGTGCCACCAGTGATGTCGGGGGGGTTGAGGCTTTCTTT. This codes for CATSDVGGVEAFF. The rearrangement links TRBV24-1 to TRBJ1-1, with D tentatively TRBD1 (5 bases). Germline lookup yields CDR1 KGHDR and CDR2 SFDVKD. V was pared by 3 bases and J by 11 bases, with 15 bases between. This CDR3 has 13 residues.

The CDR3 region has the DNA TGCGCCAGCAGCCGATTTGGGAAATGGGATGGCTACACCTTC. Residues: CASSRFGKWDGYTF. The V call is TRBV4-1, the J call TRBJ1-2; D is undetermined. This CDR3 contains 14 residues. V shed 4 bases and J shed 6 bases, with 15 bases lying between them. CDR1 is MGHRA, CDR2 YSYEKL, per germline.

On this clonotype itself: The DNA is left out, because the CDR3 cannot be placed on it with certainty; the CDR3 is given as TCRdb lists it. V and J are TRBV7-6 and TRBJ1-1. From germline, CDR1 is SGHVS and CDR2 FNYEAQ. The CDR3 has 14 residues if both end residues are counted. CDR3 sequence: CASSILHRYAVFWF.

Comment on this clonotype: In this CDR3 the conserved last residue, phenylalanine or tryptophan, is missing, so a read error is likely. The DNA is left out, because the CDR3 cannot be placed on it with certainty; the CDR3 is given as TCRdb lists it. This chain uses TRBV7-6 with TRBJ2-6. Germline loops: CDR1 SGHVS, CDR2 FNYEAQ. 12 amino acids form the CDR3, both terminal residues included. The CDR3: CASRSGIGLLIL.

This rearrangement joins TRBV20-1 to TRBJ1-6; D might be TRBD1 (6 bases). V was pared by 5 bases and J by 8 bases, with 16 bases between. The germline V gene encodes CDR1 DFQATT and CDR2 SNEGSKA (reference sequence). The CDR3 is 14 amino acids. The CDR3 loop is CSAEARGGYSPLHF. The CDR3 nucleotides read TGCAGTGCTGAGGCCCGCGGGGGCTATTCACCCCTCCACTTT.

The gene calls are TRBV6-5 and TRBJ1-1; maybe TRBD1 (5 bases). There are 13 residues in the CDR3. V lost 6 bases to trimming and J lost 8 bases, with 16 bases between them. Per the germline V gene, CDR1 is MNHEY and CDR2 is SVGAGI. CDR3 sequence: CASSSTRGREAFF. In nucleotides, the CDR3 is TGTGCCAGCAGCTCAACCCGGGGCCGAGAAGCTTTCTTT.

The genes are TRBV10-3 and TRBJ2-7, with a possible D match to TRBD2 (6 bases). Germline assignment: CDR1 ENHRY and CDR2 SYGVKD. CDR3 length: 12 amino acids. CDR3 region: CTVAGTSYEQYF. The CDR3, as DNA: TGTACCGTCGCGGGGACCTCCTACGAGCAGTACTTC.

This clonotype was recorded many times. The chain carries TRBV10-3 and TRBJ1-1, with D perhaps matching TRBD1 (6 bases). Per the germline V gene, CDR1 is ENHRY and CDR2 is SYGVKD. The CDR3 extends over 13 amino acids. With 7 bases removed from V and 4 bases from J, the gap between germline ends came to 13 bases. This CDR3 reads CAIKRTEATEAFF. CDR3 coding DNA: TGTGCCATCAAGCGGACAGAAGCCACTGAAGCTTTCTTT.

The rearrangement joins TRBV24-1 to TRBJ2-3; D is perhaps TRBD2 (5 bases). With 11 bases removed from V and 8 bases from J, the gap between germline ends came to 22 bases. Germline CDR1 KGHDR, CDR2 SFDVKD. The CDR3 is made up of 14 amino acids. The CDR3 loop is CASGDPTRSGTQYF. In DNA form, the CDR3 reads TGTGCCAGCGGTGATCCAACTAGGTCAGGTACGCAGTATTTT.

V gene TRBV5-1 combines with J gene TRBJ2-5, with TRBD1 identical over 9 bases. This CDR3 is built from 14 residues. Germline loops: CDR1 SGHRS, CDR2 YFSETQ. With 4 bases clipped from V and 5 bases from J, the junction kept 6 bases outside the gene matches. CDR3 sequence: CASSTDRGHETQYF. CDR3 sequence (DNA): TGCGCCAGCAGCACGGACAGGGGCCACGAGACCCAGTACTTC.

Concerning this clonotype: It is likely a read error, because the conserved phenylalanine at the end of the CDR3 is missing. It is unclear where the CDR3 begins or ends on the DNA, so no DNA is shown, and the CDR3 is as TCRdb lists it. The chain recombines TRBV10-3 with TRBJ1-2. The germline V gene encodes CDR1 ENHRY and CDR2 SYGVKD. The CDR3 has 13 amino acids, counting both end residues. This chain's CDR3 is CASGARIVGEHNL.

Details on this clonotype: As the CDR3 is not closed by the conserved phenylalanine or tryptophan, this likely results from a read error. This chain joins TRBV29-1 and TRBJ2-7, with D perhaps matching TRBD2 (7 bases). Germline V gene sequence: CDR1 SQVTM, CDR2 ANQGSEA. V was pared by 7 bases and J by 7 bases, with 14 bases between. CDR3 length equals 11 residues. CDR3 loop: CSGGGGREQYP. The CDR3 region has the DNA TGCAGCGGGGGGGGGGGGCGGGAGCAGTACCCC.

J is TRBJ1-4 and V is TRBV27; D remains unclear. Trimming took off 5 bases at V and 5 bases at J, with 15 bases between the two ends. CDR1 is MNHEY, CDR2 SMNVEV, per germline (reference sequence). The CDR3 has 15 residues. DNA for the CDR3: TGTGCCAGCAGTCCCACGGGTGGAGGGAATGAAAAACTGTTTTTT. This gives the protein CASSPTGGGNEKLFF.